One T cell receptor beta chain is described in this entry. Assay used: immunoSEQ multiplex PCR; TCRdb lists only in-frame clones, some missing. The profile shows under 25,000 clones, around 86% of them singletons. Germline V gives CDR1 SEHNR, CDR2 FQNEAQ (reference sequence). Trimming left V 5 bases short and J 8 bases short, with 16 bases between. CDR3 size: 14 residues. This sample stems from a study of graft-versus-host responses after intestinal transplantation. Sequencing used PBMCs, obtained about 240 days after intestinal transplant. This clonotype was sampled from a human patient who received an intestinal transplant, so some T cells may come from the graft donor. This chain connects TRBV7-9 to TRBJ2-1; D is ambiguous. CDR3 residues: CASSHLPLQHEQFF. Written as DNA, the CDR3 is TGTGCCAGCAGCCACCTCCCGCTACAACATGAGCAGTTCTTC.